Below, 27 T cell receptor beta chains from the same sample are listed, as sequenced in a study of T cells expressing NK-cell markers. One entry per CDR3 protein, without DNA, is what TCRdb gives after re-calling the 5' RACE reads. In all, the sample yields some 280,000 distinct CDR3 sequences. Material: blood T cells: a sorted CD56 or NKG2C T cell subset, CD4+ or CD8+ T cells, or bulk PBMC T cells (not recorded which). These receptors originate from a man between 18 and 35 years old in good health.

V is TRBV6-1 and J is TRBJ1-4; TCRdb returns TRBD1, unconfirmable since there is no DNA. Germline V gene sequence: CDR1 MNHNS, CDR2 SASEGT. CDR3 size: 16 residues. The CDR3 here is CASRDPGQGPGEKLFF.

Here the CDR3 reads CASSRQGPTDTQYF. V usage is TRBV12-3 or TRBV12-4 and J usage is TRBJ2-3; TCRdb returns TRBD1, unconfirmable since there is no DNA. The CDR3 totals 14 residues.

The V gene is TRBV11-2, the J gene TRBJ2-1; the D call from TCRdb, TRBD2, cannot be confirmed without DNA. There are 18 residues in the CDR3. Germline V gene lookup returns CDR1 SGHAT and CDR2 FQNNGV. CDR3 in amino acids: CASRSLADPARPYNEQFF.

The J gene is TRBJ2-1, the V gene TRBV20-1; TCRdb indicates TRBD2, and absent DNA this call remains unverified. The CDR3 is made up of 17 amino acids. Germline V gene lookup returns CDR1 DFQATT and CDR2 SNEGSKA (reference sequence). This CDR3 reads CSARTLAGASSYNEQFF.

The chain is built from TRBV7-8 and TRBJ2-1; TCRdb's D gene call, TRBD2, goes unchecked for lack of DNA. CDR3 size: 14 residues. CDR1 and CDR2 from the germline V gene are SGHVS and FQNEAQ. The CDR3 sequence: CASSLAGEGNEQFF.

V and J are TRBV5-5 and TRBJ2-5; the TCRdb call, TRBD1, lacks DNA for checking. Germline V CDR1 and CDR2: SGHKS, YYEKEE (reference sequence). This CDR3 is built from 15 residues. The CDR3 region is CASSSPGTGTETQYF.

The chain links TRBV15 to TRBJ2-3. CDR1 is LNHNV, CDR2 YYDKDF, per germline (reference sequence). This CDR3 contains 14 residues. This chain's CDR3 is CATSKEVSTDTQYF. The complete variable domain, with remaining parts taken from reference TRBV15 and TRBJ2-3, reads DAMVIQNPRYQVTQFGKPVTLSCSQTLNHNVMYWYQQKSSQAPKLLFHYYDKDFNNEADTPDNFQSRRPNTSFCFLDIRSPGLGDTAMYLCATSKEVSTDTQYFGPGTRLTVL.

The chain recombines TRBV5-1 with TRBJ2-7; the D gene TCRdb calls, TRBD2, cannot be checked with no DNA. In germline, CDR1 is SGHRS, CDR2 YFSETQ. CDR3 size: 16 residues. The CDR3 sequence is CASSREPGLAGVEQYF.

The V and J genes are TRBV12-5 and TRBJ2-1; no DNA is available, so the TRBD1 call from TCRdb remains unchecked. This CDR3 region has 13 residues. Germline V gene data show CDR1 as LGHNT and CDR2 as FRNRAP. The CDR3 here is CASGPSNRGRRVF.

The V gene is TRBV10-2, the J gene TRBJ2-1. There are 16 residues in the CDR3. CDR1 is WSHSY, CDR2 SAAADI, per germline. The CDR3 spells CASRAAATATYNEQFF.

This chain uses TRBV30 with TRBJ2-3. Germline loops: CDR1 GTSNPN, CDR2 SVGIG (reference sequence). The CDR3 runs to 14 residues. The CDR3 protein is CAWSIGQSTDTQYF.

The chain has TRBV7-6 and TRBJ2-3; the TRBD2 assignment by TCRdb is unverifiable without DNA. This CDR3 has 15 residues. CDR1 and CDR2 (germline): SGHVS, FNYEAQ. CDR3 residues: CASSLGSGSADTQYF.

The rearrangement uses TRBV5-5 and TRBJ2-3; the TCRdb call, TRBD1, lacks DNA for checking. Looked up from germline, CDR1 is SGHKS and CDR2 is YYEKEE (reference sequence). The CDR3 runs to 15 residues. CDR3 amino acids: CASSLVGAITDTQYF.

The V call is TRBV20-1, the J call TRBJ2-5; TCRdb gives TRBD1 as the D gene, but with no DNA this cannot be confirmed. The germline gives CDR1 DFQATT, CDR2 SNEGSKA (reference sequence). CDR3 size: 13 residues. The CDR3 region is CSASPGPGETQYF.

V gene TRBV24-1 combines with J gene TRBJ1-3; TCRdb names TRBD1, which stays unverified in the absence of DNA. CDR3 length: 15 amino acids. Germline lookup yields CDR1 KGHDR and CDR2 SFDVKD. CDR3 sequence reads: CATSDSTGVGNTIYF.

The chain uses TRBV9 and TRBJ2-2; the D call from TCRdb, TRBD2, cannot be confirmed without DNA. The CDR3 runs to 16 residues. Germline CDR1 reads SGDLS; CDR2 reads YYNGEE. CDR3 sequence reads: CASSVASGSWSGELFF.

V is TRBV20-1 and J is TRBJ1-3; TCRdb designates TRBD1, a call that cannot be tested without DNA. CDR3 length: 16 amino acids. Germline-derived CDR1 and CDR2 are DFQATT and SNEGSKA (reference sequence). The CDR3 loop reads CSAIDHRGVVGNTIYF.

CDR3 in amino acids: CASRGNRDKTDTQYF. The chain has TRBV6-1 and TRBJ2-3; TCRdb selects TRBD1, and the lack of DNA leaves this call unchecked. The CDR3 contains 15 residues. Germline V gives CDR1 MNHNS, CDR2 SASEGT.

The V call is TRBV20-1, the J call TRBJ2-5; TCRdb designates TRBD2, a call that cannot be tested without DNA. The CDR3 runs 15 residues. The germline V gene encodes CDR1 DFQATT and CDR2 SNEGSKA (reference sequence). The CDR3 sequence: CSARGDRTDRETQYF.

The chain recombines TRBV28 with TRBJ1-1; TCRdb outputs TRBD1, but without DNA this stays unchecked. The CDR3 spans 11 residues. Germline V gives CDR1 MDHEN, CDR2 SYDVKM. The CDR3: CASGKGPEAFF.

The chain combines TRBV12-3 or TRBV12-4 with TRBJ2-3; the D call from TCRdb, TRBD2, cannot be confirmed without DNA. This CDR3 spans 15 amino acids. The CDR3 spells CATHPTGLRTDTQYF.

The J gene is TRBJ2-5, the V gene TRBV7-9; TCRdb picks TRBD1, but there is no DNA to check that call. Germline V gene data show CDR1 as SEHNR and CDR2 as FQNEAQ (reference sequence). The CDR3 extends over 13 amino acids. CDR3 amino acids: CASSWTGGETQYF.

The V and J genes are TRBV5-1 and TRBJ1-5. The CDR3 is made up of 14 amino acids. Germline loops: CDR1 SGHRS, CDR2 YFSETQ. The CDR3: CASIQNLLGQPQHF.

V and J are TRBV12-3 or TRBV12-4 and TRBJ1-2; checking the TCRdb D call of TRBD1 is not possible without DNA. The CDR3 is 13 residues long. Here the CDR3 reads CASRPGTVNGYTF.

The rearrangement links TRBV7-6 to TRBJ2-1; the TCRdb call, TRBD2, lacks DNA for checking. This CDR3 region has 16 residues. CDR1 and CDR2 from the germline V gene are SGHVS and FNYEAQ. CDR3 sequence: CASSSIMAGRPPEQFF.

This CDR3 is CSVRTGDGELFF. V is TRBV29-1 and J is TRBJ2-2; the D gene TCRdb calls, TRBD1, cannot be checked with no DNA. The germline CDR1 and CDR2 sequences are SQVTM and ANQGSEA. CDR3 length: 12 residues.

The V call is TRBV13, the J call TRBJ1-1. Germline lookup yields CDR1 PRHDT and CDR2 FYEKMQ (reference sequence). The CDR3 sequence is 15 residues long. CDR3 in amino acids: CASSRWTVLRPEAFF.